Sequencing of this T cell receptor beta chain was carried out in a study of post-analysis software for immune sequencing data. Study details: The disease courses covered relapsing-remitting, secondary progressive and progressive-relapsing multiple sclerosis.

Prepared TCR beta cDNA libraries contained unique molecular identifiers. Input of about 0.95 to 10 million T cells yielded hundreds of thousands of cDNA molecules. MiXCR, applied by TCRdb to the PCR reads, yields one record per CDR3 protein. This sample has about 200,000 distinct CDR3 sequences, with 29% found just once. Study-wide findings and caveats: Multiple sclerosis was associated with a significant reduction in normalized Chao1 diversity relative to controls. The study found TRBV5-6, TRBV5-1 and TRBV20-1 among about five TRBV segments more frequent in patients than controls. F measure showed strong co-clustering of same-batch samples.

V was cut by 3 bases and J by 0 bases, with 8 bases left in between. CDR1 and CDR2 (germline): MDHEN, SYDVKM. The CDR3 sequence is 14 residues long. This clonotype has just a few counts. Its cognate antigen is unknown. The receptor was derived from a girl under 18 with multiple sclerosis. The chain has TRBV28 and TRBJ1-1; D call uncertain. The sequencing sample was made of blood. The CDR3 protein is CASSLLRLNTEAFF. As DNA, the CDR3 is TGTGCCAGCAGTTTGCTGAGGCTGAACACTGAAGCTTTCTTT.